These T cell receptor beta chains were read from a single sample in a study of shared clonotypes between healthy human individuals. Sequenced by immunoSEQ multiplex PCR; TCRdb stores in-frame clones only, minus some. This table has 450,000 to 500,000 clones, less than 80% appearing once. What was sequenced was PBMCs. These receptors all stem from a middle-aged woman in good health. Some clones in this sample may be carry-over from other donors' samples. Each CDR3 is given with its conserved first and last residue. A D gene is named only where the DNA matches it firmly. Size tells how often a clone was seen (once, few, many) or the class of an expanded clone, and some rows leave it out.

TRBV2	NA	TRBJ1-1	NA	CASSGSGQYTEAFF	TGTGCCAGCAGTGGGAGCGGACAGTACACTGAAGCTTTCTTT
TRBV7-6	NA	TRBJ2-3	NA	CASSLGPSGDTQYF	TGTGCCAGCAGCTTAGGGCCCTCAGGAGATACGCAGTATTTT
TRBV7-9	TRBD2	TRBJ2-5	NA	CASSPRRTSGRAGETQYF	TGTGCCAGCAGCCCCAGACGGACTAGCGGGAGGGCGGGCGAGACCCAGTACTTC
TRBV7-3	TRBD2	TRBJ2-1	NA	CASSQTSGSWNEQFF	TGTGCCAGCAGCCAGACTAGCGGGAGTTGGAATGAGCAGTTCTTC
TRBV5-1	TRBD2	TRBJ2-1	NA	CASSLEASGSSYNEQFF	TGCGCCAGCAGCTTGGAAGCTAGCGGGAGCTCCTACAATGAGCAGTTCTTC
TRBV19	TRBD2	TRBJ2-1	NA	CACSMGGNEQFF	TGTGCCTGTAGTATGGGGGGGAATGAGCAGTTCTTC
TRBV6-4	TRBD1	TRBJ2-2	many	CASSDSGQGAGGELFF	TGTGCCAGCAGTGATTCTGGACAGGGGGCCGGCGGGGAGCTGTTTTTT
TRBV30	NA	TRBJ1-1	NA	CAWEKTHHRAGPYTEAFF	TGTGCCTGGGAAAAAACCCACCACAGGGCCGGACCCTACACTGAAGCTTTCTTT
TRBV28	NA	TRBJ1-2	NA	CASSQTSYGYTF	TGTGCCAGCAGTCAAACATCGTATGGCTACACCTTC
TRBV30	TRBD2	TRBJ2-5	NA	CAWSPGTSEETQYF	TGTGCCTGGAGTCCTGGGACTAGCGAAGAGACCCAGTACTTC
TRBV11-3	NA	TRBJ2-1	NA	CASSSTVLYNEQFF	TGTGCCAGCAGCTCCACGGTACTTTACAATGAGCAGTTCTTC
TRBV7-8	NA	TRBJ1-4	NA	CASSSLSFMGGTNEKLFF	TGTGCCAGCAGTTCCCTTTCGTTTATGGGGGGTACTAATGAAAAACTGTTTTTT
TRBV7-9	TRBD2	TRBJ2-7	once	CASSLAGLAAYEQYF	TGTGCCAGCAGCTTAGCGGGACTAGCGGCCTACGAGCAGTACTTC
TRBV6-1	NA	TRBJ1-5	NA	CASRGTNKQHF	TGTGCCAGCAGAGGCACCAACAAACAGCATTTT
TRBV7-9	NA	TRBJ2-4	NA	CASSLGGRGLWNIQYF	TGTGCCAGCAGCTTAGGCGGCCGGGGGCTCTGGAACATTCAGTACTTC
TRBV6-1	TRBD2	TRBJ2-7	NA	CASSESTSGSYEQYF	TGTGCCAGCAGTGAATCGACTAGCGGGAGCTACGAGCAGTACTTC
TRBV19	TRBD1	TRBJ2-7	NA	CASSIAGTGGVGEQYF	TGTGCCAGTAGTATCGCAGGGACAGGGGGCGTCGGCGAGCAGTACTTC
TRBV7-6	NA	TRBJ2-6	NA	CASSNRPSGANVLTF	TGTGCCAGCAGCAATCGGCCCTCTGGGGCCAACGTCCTGACTTTC
TRBV14	TRBD2	TRBJ2-5	NA	CASSQQAGFGTQYF	TGTGCCAGCAGCCAACAAGCGGGATTCGGGACCCAGTACTTC
TRBV18	TRBD1	TRBJ2-1	NA	CASSQDRNEQFF	TGTGCCAGCTCCCAGGACAGGAATGAGCAGTTCTTC
TRBV9	NA	TRBJ2-3	NA	CASSVGGADTQYF	TGTGCCAGCAGCGTAGGGGGGGCAGATACGCAGTATTTT
TRBV4-2	TRBD2	TRBJ2-7	NA	CASSQGGTSYEQYF	TGTGCCAGCAGCCAGGGGGGGACCTCCTACGAGCAGTACTTC
TRBV6-5	NA	TRBJ2-1	NA	CASSYSKTNNEQFF	TGTGCCAGCAGTTACTCGAAAACCAACAATGAGCAGTTCTTC
TRBV11-2	NA	TRBJ2-5	NA	CASSVAGAGQYF	TGTGCCAGCAGCGTCGCAGGGGCTGGCCAGTACTTC
TRBV6-5	TRBD2	TRBJ2-1	NA	CASGRGGRAYNEQFF	TGTGCCAGCGGACGGGGGGGGAGGGCCTACAATGAGCAGTTCTTC
TRBV5-1	TRBD1	TRBJ2-5	NA	CASSHTGGPRETQYF	TGCGCCAGCAGCCACACAGGGGGACCTAGGGAGACCCAGTACTTC
TRBV10-2	TRBD2	TRBJ2-7	many	CASSEGSGRSGFYEQYF	TGCGCCAGCAGTGAGGGTAGCGGGAGGTCTGGGTTCTACGAGCAGTACTTC
TRBV6-6	NA	TRBJ1-5	few	CASSYSSAVAGQPQHF	TGTGCCAGCAGTTATTCCTCCGCGGTGGCCGGTCAGCCCCAGCATTTT
TRBV30	NA	TRBJ1-4	many	CAWSVSADGLEKLFF	TGTGCCTGGAGTGTTTCTGCCGACGGCCTTGAAAAACTGTTTTTT
TRBV30	NA	TRBJ1-1	NA	CAWSPYEWAFF	TGTGCCTGGAGTCCCTATGAGTGGGCTTTCTTT
TRBV5-4	TRBD1	TRBJ1-2	NA	CASSIRQGDHYGYTF	TGTGCCAGCAGCATAAGACAGGGGGATCACTATGGCTACACCTTC
TRBV2	NA	TRBJ1-1	NA	CAAGKGPTEAFF	TGTGCAGCCGGGAAGGGGCCCACTGAGGCTTTCTTT
TRBV10-2	NA	TRBJ2-5	NA	CASSAGRETQYF	TGCGCCAGCAGTGCCGGGAGAGAGACCCAGTACTTC
TRBV28	TRBD1	TRBJ1-1	NA	CASSPPGPQRQGAEAFF	TGTGCCAGCAGCCCCCCGGGACCTCAACGTCAGGGGGCTGAAGCTTTCTTT
TRBV7-6	NA	TRBJ1-1	NA	CASSSAGEGNFF	TGTGCCAGCAGCTCCGCAGGGGAGGGCAATTTCTTT
TRBV27	TRBD2	TRBJ2-7	NA	CASSFGRAYEQYF	TGTGCCAGCAGTTTCGGGAGGGCCTACGAGCAGTACTTC
TRBV19	NA	TRBJ2-4	NA	CASDLGQPGNIQYF	TGTGCCAGTGATCTGGGGCAGCCCGGGAACATTCAGTACTTC
TRBV27	NA	TRBJ2-7	NA	CASSFGAGTYEQYF	TGTGCCAGCAGTTTTGGGGCCGGGACCTACGAGCAGTACTTC
TRBV18	NA	TRBJ1-2	few	CASSPPSEYGYTF	TGTGCCAGCTCACCACCGTCGGAATATGGCTACACCTTC
TRBV27	TRBD2	TRBJ2-7	NA	CASSESGGPYEQYF	TGTGCCAGCAGTGAGTCGGGAGGGCCCTACGAGCAGTACTTC
TRBV2	TRBD2	TRBJ2-1	once	CASTSSGRNNEQFF	TGTGCCAGCACCAGTAGCGGGAGGAACAATGAGCAGTTCTTC
TRBV15	NA	TRBJ1-6	NA	CATSKGQNHNSPLHF	TGTGCCACCAGCAAGGGTCAAAACCATAATTCACCCCTCCACTTT
TRBV5-1	NA	TRBJ1-3	NA	CASSLGPGASSGNTIYF	TGCGCCAGCAGCTTGGGGCCAGGGGCCTCCTCTGGAAACACCATATATTTT
TRBV6-1	NA	TRBJ1-2	NA	CASSEARVGGYGYTF	TGTGCCAGCAGTGAAGCCAGGGTCGGGGGGTATGGCTACACCTTC
TRBV7-2	NA	TRBJ2-7	NA	CASSLNGGESYEQYF	TGTGCCAGCAGCTTAAACGGTGGGGAGAGCTACGAGCAGTACTTC
TRBV7-8	TRBD1	TRBJ2-7	NA	CASSLVDRAYEQYF	TGTGCCAGCAGCTTAGTAGACAGGGCCTACGAGCAGTACTTC
TRBV7-2	NA	TRBJ2-6	once	CASSPSQPGGANVLTF	TGTGCCAGCAGCCCCTCGCAACCGGGAGGGGCCAACGTCCTGACTTTC
TRBV7-8	NA	TRBJ1-3	NA	CASSATYRDPGNTIYF	TGTGCCAGCAGCGCGACCTACCGGGACCCAGGGAACACCATATATTTT
TRBV15	NA	TRBJ2-7	once	CATSRAGQGHYEQYF	TGTGCCACCAGCAGAGCCGGCCAGGGCCACTACGAGCAGTACTTC
TRBV15	TRBD2	TRBJ2-2	NA	CATSRGLAGGPAGELFF	TGTGCCACCAGCAGAGGACTAGCGGGAGGGCCCGCCGGGGAGCTGTTTTTT
TRBV19	NA	TRBJ1-3	NA	CASRPMSSGNTIYF	TGTGCCAGTAGGCCGATGAGCTCTGGAAACACCATATATTTT
TRBV5-6	TRBD2	TRBJ2-1	few	CASSPGLAAYNEQFF	TGTGCCAGCAGCCCGGGACTAGCGGCCTACAATGAGCAGTTCTTC
TRBV27	NA	TRBJ2-5	NA	CASSLPGTLKDF	TGTGCCAGCAGTTTACCTGGGACCCTCAAGGACTTC
TRBV15	TRBD2	TRBJ2-4	once	CATSRGLAGRAKNIQYF	TGTGCCACCAGCAGAGGGCTAGCGGGGAGAGCCAAAAACATTCAGTACTTC
TRBV9	TRBD1	TRBJ1-1	NA	CASSASQGAEAFF	TGTGCCAGCAGCGCCTCACAGGGGGCTGAAGCTTTCTTT